This entry lists 15 T cell receptor beta chains sequenced from one sample in a study of identical twins. TCRdb called the 5' RACE reads again in MiXCR, with one record for every CDR3 protein. The repertoire holds 1.5 million to 2 million distinct CDR3 sequences, with 25% to 35% as singletons. Source material: cord blood. These receptors all stem from a newborn girl in good health.

This clonotype was observed many times. The J gene is TRBJ2-1, the V gene TRBV10-3; 7 nucleotides agree with TRBD1. The V segment lost 3 bases and the J segment 7 bases; nucleotides outside the gene matches: 9. From germline, CDR1 is ENHRY and CDR2 SYGVKD. The CDR3 extends over 15 amino acids. The CDR3 nucleotides read TGTGCCATCAGTGAAGGCTACAGGGGAAGAAATGAGCAGTTCTTC. Amino acid sequence: CAISEGYRGRNEQFF.

The chain links TRBV30 to TRBJ2-4, with D possibly being TRBD1 (5 bases). Germline loops: CDR1 GTSNPN, CDR2 SVGIG (reference sequence). Deletions cut 4 bases from V and 0 bases from J, with 7 bases between. CDR3 size: 13 residues. The CDR3 is CAWMGLAKNIQYF. Written as DNA, the CDR3 is TGTGCCTGGATGGGGCTAGCCAAAAACATTCAGTACTTC.

This clonotype was recorded many times. The chain has TRBV10-3 and TRBJ2-5; D possibly corresponds to TRBD1 (6 bases). CDR1 and CDR2 from the germline V gene are ENHRY and SYGVKD. Trimming stripped 8 bases from V and 0 bases from J, with 7 bases between. The CDR3 spans 12 residues. CDR3 in DNA: TGTGCCATCGCAGGGGACCAAGAGACCCAGTACTTC. Translation gives CAIAGDQETQYF.

The chain combines TRBV4-1 with TRBJ2-1; TRBD2 matches at 7 bases. This CDR3 contains 16 residues. Looked up from germline, CDR1 is MGHRA and CDR2 is YSYEKL. The junction had 5 bases not matched to a gene; V was cut back by 1 base and J by 2 bases. CDR3 region: CASSQVGGRAYNEQFF. CDR3 in DNA: TGCGCCAGCAGCCAAGTGGGGGGGAGGGCCTACAATGAGCAGTTCTTC.

The chain has TRBV6-6 and TRBJ1-2, with 7 bases fitting TRBD1. The CDR3 is made up of 14 amino acids. Unmatched junction bases numbered 1, after V lost 2 bases and J lost 1 base. The germline V gene has CDR1 MNHNY and CDR2 SVGAGI (reference sequence). CDR3 DNA sequence: TGTGCCAGCAGTTACGGGACAGATAACTATGGCTACACCTTC. This translates into CASSYGTDNYGYTF.

The V call is TRBV20-1, the J call TRBJ1-2; 7 bases are shared with TRBD1. Germline V gives CDR1 DFQATT, CDR2 SNEGSKA (reference sequence). The V and J ends lost 5 bases and 5 bases, in that order; junction bases with no gene match: 11. The CDR3 runs 14 residues. CDR3 DNA: TGCAGTGCTTCGCCTCCCGAGGGGGCGTATGGCTACACCTTC. This sequence encodes CSASPPEGAYGYTF.

This clonotype was counted only a few times. In nucleotides, the CDR3 is TGTGCCAGCAGCCTGACTAGCGGGGGGGAGGAAGATACGCAGTATTTT. Protein sequence: CASSLTSGGEEDTQYF. This chain joins TRBV5-6 and TRBJ2-3; 14 nucleotides align to TRBD2. V lost 4 bases, J lost 5 bases, and 6 bases stayed unmatched. CDR1 is SGHDT, CDR2 YYEEEE, per germline. The CDR3 contains 16 residues.

A few counts support this clonotype. V and J are TRBV20-1 and TRBJ2-3; weak D call: TRBD2 (7 bases). The CDR3 spans 15 residues. CDR1 DFQATT and CDR2 SNEGSKA come from the germline V gene (reference sequence). Deletions cut 1 base from V and 3 bases from J, with 14 bases between. This CDR3 is CSARGSGGATDTQYF. In nucleotides, the CDR3 is TGCAGTGCTAGAGGTAGTGGGGGGGCAACAGATACGCAGTATTTT.

V is TRBV20-1 and J is TRBJ2-1, with D possibly TRBD2 on 5 matching bases. The CDR3 is made up of 11 amino acids. V was cut by 3 bases and J by 8 bases, with 8 bases left in between. Germline CDR1 is DFQATT and CDR2 is SNEGSKA (reference sequence). CDR3 DNA: TGCAGTGCTAGGAGTAGCGATGAGCAGTTCTTC. This gives the protein CSARSSDEQFF.

V usage is TRBV4-1 and J usage is TRBJ2-4, with 15 bases aligning to TRBD2. Germline V gene sequence: CDR1 MGHRA, CDR2 YSYEKL. V trimming: 0 bases; J trimming: 2 bases; junction bases outside the gene matches: 8. The CDR3 is 20 residues long. The CDR3 here is CASSQDRGLAGGRSKNIQYF. The CDR3 DNA follows: TGCGCCAGCAGCCAAGATCGAGGACTAGCGGGGGGGCGGTCCAAAAACATTCAGTACTTC.

This clonotype was found a few times. The rearrangement uses TRBV5-1 and TRBJ1-3; a possible D gene is TRBD1 (5 bases). V shed 4 bases and J shed 0 bases, with 11 bases lying between them. The CDR3 sequence is 15 residues long. CDR1 and CDR2 (germline): SGHRS, YFSETQ. CDR3 sequence: CASSGGTASGNTIYF. The DNA for the CDR3 is TGCGCCAGCAGCGGTGGGACCGCCTCTGGAAACACCATATATTTT.

This clonotype was picked up a small number of times. The genes are TRBV28 and TRBJ1-5; D uncertain. The germline CDR1 and CDR2 sequences are MDHEN and SYDVKM. V lost 2 bases, J lost 0 bases, and 14 bases lay in between. This CDR3 is built from 17 residues. CDR3 amino acids: CASSLIGVRYSNQPQHF. CDR3 nucleotides: TGTGCCAGCAGTTTAATCGGGGTCCGGTATAGCAATCAGCCCCAGCATTTT.

As regards this clonotype: It may be a read error: a sequence one base away is much more abundant. The chain joins TRBV20-1 to TRBJ2-7; 13 bases agree with TRBD2. From germline, CDR1 is DFQATT and CDR2 SNEGSKA (reference sequence). The CDR3 is made up of 15 amino acids. J gave up 7 bases and V 5 bases, and 11 bases lay outside the gene matches. CDR3 nucleotides: TGCAGTGCTTCGACTAGCGGGAGGAACCACAATGAGCAGTACTTC. It is translated as CSASTSGRNHNEQYF.

This chain uses TRBV20-1 with TRBJ2-3; TRBD1 is a possible D gene (6 bases). CDR3 size: 12 residues. Germline assignment: CDR1 DFQATT and CDR2 SNEGSKA (reference sequence). Trimming shortened V by 4 bases and J by 6 bases, and 11 bases separated the two germline ends. The CDR3 protein is CSANRAGDTQYF. DNA for the CDR3: TGCAGTGCTAACAGGGCCGGCGATACGCAGTATTTT.

This clonotype was counted only a few times. The rearrangement uses TRBV9 and TRBJ1-4; 11 bases align to TRBD1. The ends lost 0 bases at V and 7 bases at J; junction bases unmatched: 2. The CDR3 loop spans 15 amino acids. In germline, CDR1 is SGDLS, CDR2 YYNGEE. The CDR3 spells CASSVAGTGGEKLFF. The DNA for the CDR3 is TGTGCCAGCAGCGTAGCCGGGACAGGGGGTGAAAAACTGTTTTTT.